This entry lists 21 T cell receptor beta chains sequenced from one sample in a study of CD8 T cells in ankylosing spondylitis. In TCRdb, the 5' RACE reads were re-called with MiXCR into one record per CDR3 protein. The data show roughly 220,000 distinct CDR3 sequences, around 20% seen once. Broader study findings: Typical of ankylosing spondylitis blood, it appeared, was a TCR beta motif of under 10 highly homologous variants.

Antigens of these TCRs are unknown. Sequenced material: blood, either unsorted or a sorted T cell fraction (not recorded which). All receptors derive from a male donor with ankylosing spondylitis.

This clonotype has more than one count but fewer than ten. The chain employs TRBV5-1 and TRBJ1-1; no firm D call. Germline lookup yields CDR1 SGHRS and CDR2 YFSETQ. The V and J ends lost 0 bases and 4 bases respectively, with 10 bases between them. The CDR3 has 14 residues. Here the CDR3 reads CASSLAWGGTEAFF. The CDR3 DNA follows: TGCGCCAGCAGCTTGGCATGGGGTGGCACTGAAGCTTTCTTT.

This clonotype has just a few counts. This chain links TRBV4-1 with TRBJ2-1; weak D call: TRBD2 (6 bases). The ends were cut back, 4 bases at V and 7 bases at J, with 14 bases in the middle. This CDR3 region has 14 residues. CDR1 is MGHRA, CDR2 YSYEKL, per germline. For the CDR3, the DNA is TGCGCCAGCAGCCCTCCCGGGGCGGGGAATGAGCAGTTCTTC. Its translation is CASSPPGAGNEQFF.

This chain uses TRBV27 with TRBJ2-1; either TRBD1 or TRBD2 may supply D (5 bases each). The CDR3 covers 13 residues. Between the trimmed V and J ends, which lost 6 bases and 5 bases, there was a span of 11 bases. Per the germline V gene, CDR1 is MNHEY and CDR2 is SMNVEV (reference sequence). The CDR3 reads CASSLRDHNEQFF. For the CDR3, the DNA is TGTGCCAGCAGCCTCAGGGACCACAATGAGCAGTTCTTC.

This clonotype was observed a few times. The chain is built from TRBV7-9 and TRBJ1-2; D is uncertain. The CDR3 spans 13 residues. Trimming removed 0 bases from V and 5 bases from J, with 7 bases in between. Germline values: CDR1 SEHNR, CDR2 FQNEAQ (reference sequence). The CDR3 nucleotides read TGTGCCAGCAGCTTAGCGGGCCTGTATGGCTACACCTTC. It yields the protein CASSLAGLYGYTF.

In this sample, this clonotype turned up a few times. CDR3 DNA: TGTGCCAGCAGCCAGATCTCGGGACAGGGACACTACGAGCAGTACTTC. Amino acid sequence: CASSQISGQGHYEQYF. This chain links TRBV5-5 with TRBJ2-7, with 9 bases matching TRBD1. CDR3 length equals 16 residues. The V and J ends lost 4 bases and 3 bases, in that order; junction bases with no gene match: 11. CDR1 is SGHKS, CDR2 YYEKEE, per germline (reference sequence).

The chain links TRBV20-1 to TRBJ2-3; tentative D call: TRBD2 (6 bases). The V gene's germline CDR1 is DFQATT and CDR2 SNEGSKA (reference sequence). The germline V and J ends were trimmed by 3 bases and 1 base, with 11 bases remaining between them. This CDR3 is 14 amino acids long. The CDR3 DNA is TGCAGTGCTAGCCCGAGGGAGGGCACAGATACGCAGTATTTT. It yields the protein CSASPREGTDTQYF.

This chain connects TRBV29-1 to TRBJ2-3; the D is unclear. There are 14 residues in the CDR3. Germline V lookup: CDR1 SQVTM, CDR2 ANQGSEA. Trimming shortened V by 3 bases and J by 4 bases, and 14 bases separated the two germline ends. As DNA, the CDR3 is TGCAGCGTTGAGGTAGCTTTTCCCCCAGATACGCAGTATTTT. The encoded protein is CSVEVAFPPDTQYF.

The sample holds a few counts of this clonotype. The chain uses TRBV6-2 or TRBV6-3 and TRBJ1-2; tentative D call: TRBD1 (5 bases). V lost 5 bases and J 2 bases, leaving 12 bases between the germline ends. CDR3 length: 14 amino acids. The germline CDR1 and CDR2 sequences are MNHEY and SVGEGT. CDR3 in DNA: TGTGCCAGCAGTGCAGGGATGCCGAACTATGGCTACACCTTC. Translation gives CASSAGMPNYGYTF.

This clonotype occurred a few times. The chain links TRBV4-2 to TRBJ1-1; D unresolved. The germline CDR1 and CDR2 sequences are LGHNA and YNFKEQ. The V end lost 4 bases, the J end lost 5 bases, and 11 bases lay between the germline ends. The CDR3 sequence is 13 residues long. CDR3 bases: TGTGCCAGCAGCCCTCGTGTGGAGACTGAAGCTTTCTTT. Amino acid sequence: CASSPRVETEAFF.

V and J are TRBV30 and TRBJ2-1; D may be TRBD2 (6 bases). CDR3 length: 15 residues. V lost 4 bases to trimming and J lost 0 bases, with 13 bases between them. The germline V gene encodes CDR1 GTSNPN and CDR2 SVGIG (reference sequence). The CDR3 DNA reads as TGTGCCTGGATTGATAGCGGAAGCTCCTACAATGAGCAGTTCTTC. This encodes CAWIDSGSSYNEQFF. The whole variable domain, filled in from reference TRBV30 and TRBJ2-1, reads SQTIHQWPATLVQPVGSPLSLECTVEGTSNPNLYWYRQAAGRGLQLLFYSVGIGQISSEVPQNLSASRPQDRQFILSSKKLLLSDSGFYLCAWIDSGSSYNEQFFGPGTRLTVL.

A remark on this clonotype: The DNA is left out, because the CDR3 cannot be placed on it with certainty; the CDR3 is given as TCRdb lists it. The J gene is TRBJ2-2, the V gene TRBV28; the table calls TRBD2, which could not be checked here. 16 amino acids form the CDR3, both terminal residues included. Germline V lookup: CDR1 MDHEN, CDR2 SYDVKM. The CDR3 loop is CAGELFFGEGSGELFF.

V gene TRBV20-1 combines with J gene TRBJ2-7; 7 nucleotides agree with TRBD2. The germline CDR1 and CDR2 sequences are DFQATT and SNEGSKA (reference sequence). Trimming cost V 3 bases and J 0 bases; bases outside gene matches: 5. This CDR3 contains 14 residues. The CDR3 bases are TGCAGTGCTAGTGAGGCGGGAGTCTCCTACGAGCAGTACTTC. It yields the protein CSASEAGVSYEQYF.

In its sample, this clonotype was seen many times. The chain recombines TRBV4-3 with TRBJ2-1; the match to TRBD1 covers 9 bases. This CDR3 comprises 17 residues. Looked up from germline, CDR1 is LGHNA and CDR2 is YSLEER. Unmatched junction bases numbered 5, after V lost 0 bases and J lost 2 bases. The CDR3 DNA follows: TGCGCCAGCAGCCAAGATCAGACAGGGGGTCCCTACAATGAGCAGTTCTTC. Translated: CASSQDQTGGPYNEQFF.

This clonotype was observed a handful of times. The chain combines TRBV6-5 with TRBJ2-5; 8 nucleotides align to TRBD2. CDR1 MNHEY and CDR2 SVGAGI come from the germline V gene. The V segment lost 2 bases and the J segment 5 bases; nucleotides outside the gene matches: 10. This CDR3 spans 16 amino acids. CDR3 amino acids: CASSYASVSGSETQYF. The DNA for the CDR3 is TGTGCCAGCAGTTACGCGAGCGTAAGCGGGAGTGAGACCCAGTACTTC.

The chain links TRBV20-1 to TRBJ2-7, with 7 bases that match TRBD1. The CDR3 has 15 residues. CDR1 and CDR2 from the germline V gene are DFQATT and SNEGSKA (reference sequence). V dropped 1 base and J dropped 2; count of bases not matched to a gene: 8. The CDR3 bases are TGCAGTGCTAGAGGGGTTTCAGGGGGAACCTACGAGCAGTACTTC. It codes for CSARGVSGGTYEQYF.

As regards this clonotype: Compared with germline, one end of the junction differs, possibly owing to a read error. The chain recombines TRBV12-3 or TRBV12-4 with TRBJ1-2; 8 bases are shared with TRBD1. The CDR3 totals 14 residues. CDR3 nucleotides: TGTGCCTGCAGTCAGGGGGCCACGACGGATGGCTACACCTTC. Its translation: CACSQGATTDGYTF.

This clonotype has more than one count but fewer than ten. The chain is built from TRBV10-3 and TRBJ2-1; D not certain. The V gene's germline CDR1 is ENHRY and CDR2 SYGVKD. The CDR3 spans 13 residues. V gave up 3 bases and J gave up 8 bases, with 11 bases separating them. The DNA for the CDR3 is TGTGCCATCAGTGACCCACCCGGAGATGAGCAGTTCTTC. Protein product: CAISDPPGDEQFF.

Only a few counts were recorded for this clonotype. The chain uses TRBV13 and TRBJ2-5; no reliable D call. V was cut by 1 base and J by 6 bases, with 9 bases left in between. The CDR3 loop spans 13 amino acids. Germline CDR1 is PRHDT and CDR2 is FYEKMQ (reference sequence). CDR3 sequence (DNA): TGTGCCAGCAGCTTAGAGGACGTAAAGACCCAGTACTTC. This sequence encodes CASSLEDVKTQYF.

The J gene is TRBJ1-3, the V gene TRBV13; no clear D. The CDR3 extends over 16 amino acids. The germline gives CDR1 PRHDT, CDR2 FYEKMQ (reference sequence). Trimming shortened V by 0 bases and J by 0 bases, and 9 bases separated the two germline ends. The CDR3 coding sequence is TGTGCCAGCAGCTTAGGCTGGGGAGTCTCTGGAAACACCATATATTTT. Protein: CASSLGWGVSGNTIYF.

The sample holds a few counts of this clonotype. The chain uses TRBV7-9 and TRBJ2-3; 11 bases match TRBD1. Germline CDR1 and CDR2: SEHNR and FQNEAQ (reference sequence). V lost 6 bases to trimming and J lost 5 bases; unmatched junction nucleotides: 7. The CDR3 totals 15 residues. CDR3 region: CASSPGQGAVDTQYF. As DNA, the CDR3 is TGTGCCAGCAGTCCAGGACAGGGGGCTGTAGATACGCAGTATTTT. The variable domain in full, with the rest retrieved from reference TRBV7-9 and TRBJ2-3, is DTGVSQNPRHKITKRGQNVTFRCDPISEHNRLYWYRQTLGQGPEFLTYFQNEAQLEKSRLLSDRFSAERPKGSFSTLEIQRTEQGDSAMYLCASSPGQGAVDTQYFGPGTRLTVL.

This clonotype has just a few counts. The V and J genes are TRBV6-5 and TRBJ2-3, with 8 nucleotides matching TRBD1. CDR1 and CDR2 from the germline V gene are MNHEY and SVGAGI. V lost 4 bases, J lost 3 bases, and 6 bases stayed unmatched. This CDR3 has 15 amino acids. Here the CDR3 DNA reads TGTGCCAGCAGTTCCATCGACAGGGGTACAGATACGCAGTATTTT. Encoded protein: CASSSIDRGTDTQYF.